This TCR beta chain was retrieved from a study of T cell responses to AZD1222 COVID-19 vaccine. Assay used: immunoSEQ multiplex PCR; TCRdb lists only in-frame clones, some missing. Found here are 170,000 or so clones, approximately 93% of them singletons; the top ten hold over 0.8%. This CDR3 is built from 12 residues. V lost 3 bases to trimming and J lost 9 bases, with 9 bases between them. The rearrangement uses TRBV12-3 or TRBV12-4 and TRBJ2-4, with no clear D. This material consisted of peripheral blood, taken on day 0 of AZD1222 vaccination. The source is an adult in good health. CDR3 residues: CASSLKGSIQYF. The CDR3 DNA follows: TGTGCCAGCAGTTTGAAGGGTAGCATTCAGTACTTC.